The entry below describes one T cell receptor (beta chain). Its matching antigen is unknown. Trimming left V 6 bases short and J 0 bases short, with 18 bases between. In germline, CDR1 is KGHSH, CDR2 LQKENI. This CDR3 contains 16 residues. The sample comes from a study of blood T cells in healthy people across ages. Study results and limitations: Strong correlation was found linking TCR beta diversity to naive T cell percentage. The donors' CMV status was not determined, possibly confounding changes in expanded clonotypes.

It was with a sample-barcoded 5' primer and a J-beta primer mix that a second PCR of roughly 7 to 12 cycles was run. MiXCR, run by TCRdb on the 5' RACE reads, gives a single entry per CDR3 protein. This table holds approximately 780,000 distinct CDR3 sequences, roughly 24% found once. Donation came from healthy Caucasian individuals in Russia who were aged 6 to 90. The data also belong to a second study, concerning T cells of mothers and their children.

What was sequenced was blood. This receptor was taken from a boy younger than 18 in good health. The chain is built from TRBV18 and TRBJ2-7, with D maybe TRBD1 (5 bases). The CDR3 bases are TGTGCCAGCTCTCCCATCACGGAAAGGGGCTCCTACGAGCAGTACTTC. It encodes CASSPITERGSYEQYF.